This entry features one TCR beta chain sequence. Its antigen is unidentified. This sample is part of a study of T-cell reconstitution after alpha-beta-depleted transplantation in children. General study results and limits: Where alpha-beta T cells came from about two months after transplant was reportedly several hundred expanded graft clones. There were some patients whose high TCRbeta diversity at day 60 came from surviving recipient T cells and thymic progenitors. After one year, T-cell counts and TCRbeta diversity mostly came from new T cells.

TCRbeta library construction was performed incorporating unique molecular identifiers. TCRdb analysed the PCR reads with MiXCR anew, one entry per CDR3 protein. The table has almost 600,000 distinct CDR3 sequences, more than 20% seen once. J was trimmed by 6 bases and V by 3 bases; bases with no gene match: 6. The germline V gene has CDR1 KGHDR and CDR2 SFDVKD. The CDR3 contains 15 residues. The clonotype was recovered from a boy under three years old with Wiskott-Aldrich syndrome, due to receive a stem cell transplant. The rearrangement joins TRBV24-1 to TRBJ2-1; 8 bases map to TRBD2. The sequenced sample was PBMCs, obtained before TCRalphabeta/CD19-depleted stem cell transplant. The chain's CDR3 is CATSDPGLGGNEQFF. The CDR3 bases are TGTGCCACCAGTGATCCGGGACTAGGAGGCAATGAGCAGTTCTTC.